A single TCR beta chain is shown here with its context. The CDR3 sequence is 14 residues long. V dropped 9 bases and J dropped 2 bases, with 14 bases sitting between them. Germline V CDR1 and CDR2: LNHDA, SQIVND (reference sequence). The data originate from a study of blood T cell repertoires in COVID-19. As for the study in general: The study drew acute and convalescent COVID-19 samples from the United States, Italy and Spain. From T cells, B-cell-depleted T cells, or PBMCs came the material, which was cDNA or gDNA.

Per the original methods: Scientists estimated how many nucleated cells there were by amplifying reference gene primers. Repertoires were generated with immunoSEQ multiplex PCR, while TCRdb's copy carries only in-frame clones and drops some. V and J calls and clone size are as listed in that table; D and trimming were resolved from the DNA. The repertoire holds under 95,000 clones, with roughly 89% as singletons. The source material was peripheral blood. The receptor's source is a man in his sixties with acute or convalescent COVID-19. The rearrangement uses TRBV19 and TRBJ1-5; a weak D match, TRBD1 (6 bases). The DNA for the CDR3 is TGTGCCAGCGTTGGACAGAGTGGCAATCAGCCCCAGCATTTT. Its translation is CASVGQSGNQPQHF.